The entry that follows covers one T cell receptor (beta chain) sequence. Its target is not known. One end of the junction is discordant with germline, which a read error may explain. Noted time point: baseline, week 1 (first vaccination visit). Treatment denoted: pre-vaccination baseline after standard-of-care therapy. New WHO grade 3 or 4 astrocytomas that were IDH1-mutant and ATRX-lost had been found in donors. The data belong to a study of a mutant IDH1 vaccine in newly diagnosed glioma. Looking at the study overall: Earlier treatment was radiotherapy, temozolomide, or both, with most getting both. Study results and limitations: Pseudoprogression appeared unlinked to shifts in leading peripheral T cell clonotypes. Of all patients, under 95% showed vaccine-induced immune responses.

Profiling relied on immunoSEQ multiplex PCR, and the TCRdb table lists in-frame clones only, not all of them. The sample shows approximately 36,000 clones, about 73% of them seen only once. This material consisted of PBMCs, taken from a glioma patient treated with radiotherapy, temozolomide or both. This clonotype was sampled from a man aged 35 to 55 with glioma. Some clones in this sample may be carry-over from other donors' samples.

CDR3 DNA sequence: TGTGCTAGCAGCCCCGGGCCCGCGGTGTACTTC. As protein: CASSPGPAVYF. This chain connects TRBV7-7 to TRBJ2-5; D unclear. Germline CDR1 reads SSHAT; CDR2 reads FNYEAQ (reference sequence). The length of the CDR3 is 11 residues.